This paragraph reports one T cell receptor (beta chain). Its antigen is unknown. CDR3 size: 17 residues. Germline V gene lookup returns CDR1 LGHNA and CDR2 YNFKEQ. J was trimmed by 1 base and V by 2 bases; bases with no gene match: 7. This entry is derived from a study of cytomegalovirus exposure and HLA in healthy donors. PCR employed 60 Vbeta and 13 Jbeta primers. TCRdb's copy holds only in-frame clones and misses some; the assay was immunoSEQ multiplex PCR. The data show over 150,000 clones, 60% to 80% seen once. Whole-study findings and limits: Relative to equally common others, HLA-associated TCR beta chains showed greater clonal expansion in a later analysis.

The chain carries TRBV4-2 and TRBJ2-7, with 11 positions matching TRBD1. Sequencing input: PBMCs. This receptor was identified in a woman between 45 and 60 years old in good health and CMV-seropositive. This chain's CDR3 is CASSQPHRDRGSYEQYF. The CDR3, as DNA: TGTGCCAGCAGCCAACCTCACCGGGACAGGGGGTCCTACGAGCAGTACTTC.